The 14 T cell receptor beta chains given below trace back to one sample, sequenced in a study of vaccination and CD4 T cells after COVID-19. Scientists ran DNA taken from cultured CD4+ T cells through the Oncomine TCR Beta short-read assay for sequencing. MiXCR, applied by TCRdb to the PCR reads, yields one record per CDR3 protein. The sample contains about 6,500 distinct CDR3 sequences, less than 20% of which appear only once. What these receptors recognize is not known. The treatment is: approximately 9-day PBMC culture with coronavirus spike peptide pools or control peptides (ViraFEST assay). The specimen sequenced was CD4+ T cells from blood, cultured in vitro. These receptors all come from a human donor who had recovered from COVID-19.

By sample fraction, this clonotype is medium-sized. The J gene is TRBJ1-5, the V gene TRBV27, with 7 bases fitting TRBD1. The CDR3 loop spans 12 amino acids. Germline trimming cut 6 bases from V and 9 bases from J; bases unmatched to any gene: 5. The germline CDR1 and CDR2 sequences are MNHEY and SMNVEV (reference sequence). The CDR3 protein is CASRTGTRPQHF. Here the CDR3 DNA reads TGTGCCAGCAGGACAGGGACCAGGCCCCAGCATTTT.

This clonotype was recorded a few times. CDR3 amino acids: CASSPAGQKPGANVLTF. CDR3 DNA: TGTGCCAGCAGCCCTGCCGGACAGAAGCCTGGGGCCAACGTCCTGACTTTC. The chain couples TRBV7-3 to TRBJ2-6; tentative D call: TRBD1 (6 bases). This CDR3 spans 17 amino acids. Trimming shortened V by 5 bases and J by 2 bases, and 16 bases separated the two germline ends. Per germline, CDR1 SGHTA and CDR2 FQGTGA.

There are a few counts of this clonotype. J is TRBJ2-2 and V is TRBV21-1; the table's D call, TRBD1, has no DNA check behind it. TRBV21-1 is shown as a pseudogene. This CDR3 has 13 residues. The CDR3 bases are TGTGCCAGAGAGGGGGGAAACACCGGGGAGCTGTTTTTT. It codes for CAREGGNTGELFF.

By frequency in the sample, this clonotype is medium-sized. The V and J genes are TRBV20-1 and TRBJ2-4; unclear D gene. The length of the CDR3 is 14 residues. V gave up 1 base and J gave up 6 bases, with 13 bases separating them. Germline loops: CDR1 DFQATT, CDR2 SNEGSKA (reference sequence). The chain's CDR3 is CSARVSRMGNIQYF. The CDR3 nucleotides read TGCAGTGCTAGAGTTTCGAGGATGGGAAACATTCAGTACTTC.

This clonotype is labeled as medium-sized. The gene calls are TRBV6-1 and TRBJ2-4, with 8 nucleotides matching TRBD2. V lost 5 bases, J lost 3 bases, and 6 bases stayed unmatched. Germline lookup yields CDR1 MNHNS and CDR2 SASEGT. The CDR3 sequence is 15 residues long. The CDR3 is CASSTGGAGKNIQYF. The CDR3 region has the DNA TGTGCCAGCAGTACCGGGGGGGCGGGCAAAAACATTCAGTACTTC.

The chain joins TRBV30 to TRBJ2-3; D might be TRBD2 (6 bases). The germline CDR1 and CDR2 sequences are GTSNPN and SVGIG (reference sequence). This CDR3 region has 12 residues. Deletions cut 2 bases from V and 6 bases from J, with 9 bases between. The DNA of the CDR3 is TGTGCCTGGAGTTTTGGGAGGGATACGCAGTATTTT. Protein: CAWSFGRDTQYF.

This clonotype was found a few times. The chain employs TRBV7-2 and TRBJ2-1; TRBD1 aligns across 9 bases. V shed 2 bases, J shed 2 bases, and the junction held 10 bases outside the gene matches. CDR1 SGHTA and CDR2 FQGNSA come from the germline V gene. CDR3 size: 18 residues. Here the CDR3 DNA reads TGTGCCAGCAGCTTACGGACAGGGGCCCGAAGGACCTACAATGAGCAGTTCTTC. Amino acids: CASSLRTGARRTYNEQFF.

The chain carries TRBV4-1 and TRBJ1-3; 7 nucleotides line up with TRBD1. The J segment lost 3 bases and the V segment lost 5 bases, leaving 10 bases of the junction unmatched. The CDR3 is made up of 16 amino acids. Germline CDR1 reads MGHRA; CDR2 reads YSYEKL. The CDR3 nucleotides read TGCGCCAGCAGCTTACAGGGACAGTACAATGGAAACACCATATATTTT. Translation gives CASSLQGQYNGNTIYF.

The J gene is TRBJ2-7, the V gene TRBV12-3 or TRBV12-4, with a tentative D call TRBD1 (5 bases). Trimming left V 3 bases short and J 3 bases short, with 12 bases between. This CDR3 comprises 14 residues. The CDR3 sequence is CASSFPDRDYEQYF. CDR3 nucleotides: TGTGCCAGCAGTTTCCCCGACAGAGACTACGAGCAGTACTTC.

The chain has TRBV19 and TRBJ2-1; D gene uncertain. V lost 1 base, J lost 15 bases, and 13 bases lay in between. The CDR3 spans 12 residues. Per germline, CDR1 LNHDA and CDR2 SQIVND (reference sequence). CDR3 sequence reads: CASSIVDGPRFF. The CDR3 DNA reads as TGTGCCAGTAGTATAGTGGACGGCCCTCGGTTCTTC.

This clonotype is judged medium-sized (0.01 to 0.1%). The chain carries TRBV6-1 and TRBJ1-2, with TRBD1 matching 7 bases. After removal of 7 bases from V and 3 bases from J, the junction contained 11 bases not matched to a gene. Germline CDR1 is MNHNS and CDR2 is SASEGT. The CDR3 covers 15 residues. In DNA form, the CDR3 reads TGTGCCAGCATCCCCCTGCGGCAGGGGGACTATGGCTACACCTTC. Translating gives CASIPLRQGDYGYTF.

The chain links TRBV4-1 to TRBJ2-3, with D perhaps TRBD1 (5 bases). Germline CDR1 and CDR2: MGHRA and YSYEKL. V was clipped by 1 base and J by 0 bases, with 11 bases between them. The CDR3 has 16 amino acids. The CDR3 DNA sequence: TGCGCCAGCAGCCAAGGCAGGGTCCTTAGCACAGATACGCAGTATTTT. Protein: CASSQGRVLSTDTQYF.

In its sample, this clonotype is medium-sized (0.01 to 0.1%). This chain connects TRBV20-1 to TRBJ1-6; D is unclear. Germline lookup yields CDR1 DFQATT and CDR2 SNEGSKA (reference sequence). V dropped 6 bases and J dropped 0 bases, with 15 bases sitting between them. There are 16 residues in the CDR3. The CDR3 here is CSATPPVSSYNSPLHF. For the CDR3, the DNA is TGCAGTGCAACCCCCCCAGTTAGCTCCTATAATTCACCCCTCCACTTT.

This clonotype qualifies as medium-sized. The chain links TRBV20-1 to TRBJ1-6, with 7 nucleotides matching TRBD1. Germline assignment: CDR1 DFQATT and CDR2 SNEGSKA (reference sequence). CDR3 length equals 15 residues. The V segment lost 3 bases and the J segment 8 bases; nucleotides outside the gene matches: 10. CDR3: CSASSATGADSPLHF. CDR3 DNA sequence: TGCAGTGCTAGCAGTGCCACAGGGGCGGATTCACCCCTCCACTTT.